A single sample is the source of the 27 T cell receptor beta chains below, sequenced in a study of shared clonotypes between healthy human individuals. Generated by immunoSEQ multiplex PCR, the TCRdb table keeps only in-frame clones and is missing some. The sample consists of 650,000 to 800,000 clones, 72% of them appearing once. Material for sequencing was memory CD4+ T cells sorted from blood. The subset is: CD45RA-negative fraction. The receptors were gathered from a woman in her twenties or thirties in good health.

The chain's CDR3 is CASSAIGVYEQFF. DNA for the CDR3: TGTGCCAGCAGTGCTATAGGAGTCTATGAGCAGTTCTTC. The rearrangement joins TRBV25-1 to TRBJ2-1; D unclear. The CDR3 totals 13 residues. V was pared by 4 bases and J by 8 bases, with 12 bases between. Germline V gene data show CDR1 as MGHDK and CDR2 as SYGVNS.

The gene calls are TRBV6-6 and TRBJ2-4; D might be TRBD1 or TRBD2, each matching 5 bases. The CDR3 consists of 15 residues. V shed 2 bases and J shed 8 bases, with 16 bases lying between them. Germline V gene data show CDR1 as MNHNY and CDR2 as SVGAGI (reference sequence). CDR3 sequence: CASSYERTGRDIQYF. CDR3 nucleotide sequence: TGTGCCAGCAGTTACGAAAGGACGGGACGGGACATTCAGTACTTC.

This sequence joins TRBV5-1 and TRBJ2-3, with D unclear. The CDR3 contains 14 residues. V lost 1 base and J lost 4, with 10 bases in between. Germline V gene lookup returns CDR1 SGHRS and CDR2 YFSETQ. The CDR3 is CASSLSTLADTQYF. CDR3 nucleotide sequence: TGCGCCAGCAGCTTGTCCACCCTGGCAGATACGCAGTATTTT.

The chain has TRBV13 and TRBJ2-3; 12 bases agree with TRBD2. The germline gives CDR1 PRHDT, CDR2 FYEKMQ (reference sequence). The V gene end was trimmed by 4 bases and the J gene end by 2 bases; junction bases not matched to a gene: 4. The CDR3 covers 16 residues. The CDR3 spells CASSSGTSGSTDTQYF. CDR3 sequence (DNA): TGTGCCAGCAGCTCCGGGACTAGCGGGTCCACAGATACGCAGTATTTT. Supplemented by reference TRBV13 and TRBJ2-3, the full variable domain reads AAGVIQSPRHLIKEKRETATLKCYPIPRHDTVYWYQQGPGQDPQFLISFYEKMQSDKGSIPDRFSAQQFSDYHSELNMSSLELGDSALYFCASSSGTSGSTDTQYFGPGTRLTVL.

This clone was counted many times. This chain uses TRBV6-5 with TRBJ1-2; D remains ambiguous. Per germline, CDR1 MNHEY and CDR2 SVGAGI. Between the trimmed V and J ends, which lost 2 bases and 2 bases, there was a span of 9 bases. CDR3 length: 14 amino acids. CDR3 bases: TGTGCCAGCAGTTACGGGAGGGTGAACTATGGCTACACCTTC. This codes for CASSYGRVNYGYTF.

This chain connects TRBV5-1 to TRBJ2-2, with TRBD2 identical over 7 bases. The CDR3 consists of 15 residues. V lost 9 bases, J lost 0 bases, and 8 bases stayed unmatched. In germline, CDR1 is SGHRS, CDR2 YFSETQ. The CDR3 protein is CATSYRGANTGELFF. The CDR3 coding sequence is TGCGCCACCTCTTATCGGGGGGCGAACACCGGGGAGCTGTTTTTT.

V and J are TRBV29-1 and TRBJ2-3; 10 bases agree with TRBD2. Germline assignment: CDR1 SQVTM and CDR2 ANQGSEA. The CDR3 spans 17 residues. V gave up 0 bases and J gave up 4 bases; unmatched junction bases: 10. The CDR3 bases are TGCAGCGTTGAAGATGGGACTAGCGCCCTACCGTCAGATACGCAGTATTTT. Translated: CSVEDGTSALPSDTQYF.

In its sample, this clone was seen a few times. V and J are TRBV19 and TRBJ2-1, with D maybe TRBD2 (5 bases). V gave up 5 bases and J gave up 8 bases, with 13 bases separating them. Germline values: CDR1 LNHDA, CDR2 SQIVND (reference sequence). The CDR3 consists of 13 residues. The CDR3 spells CASSVAASYEQFF. The CDR3, as DNA: TGTGCCAGTAGTGTCGCCGCTAGCTATGAGCAGTTCTTC. Combining the CDR3 with reference TRBV19 and TRBJ2-1 gives the whole variable domain DGGITQSPKYLFRKEGQNVTLSCEQNLNHDAMYWYRQDPGQGLRLIYYSQIVNDFQKGDIAEGYSVSREKKESFPLTVTSAQKNPTAFYLCASSVAASYEQFFGPGTRLTVL.

The chain has TRBV7-2 and TRBJ2-2; 12 bases line up with TRBD1. The CDR3 covers 16 residues. V was clipped by 1 base and J by 5 bases; unmatched bases: 2. The germline V gene encodes CDR1 SGHTA and CDR2 FQGNSA. CDR3 nucleotides: TGTGCCAGCAGCTTAGGGGGACAGGGGGCTACCGGGGAGCTGTTTTTT. This encodes CASSLGGQGATGELFF.

The chain employs TRBV28 and TRBJ2-7, with TRBD1 as a possible D gene (6 bases). Germline lookup yields CDR1 MDHEN and CDR2 SYDVKM. This CDR3 is 14 amino acids long. V was pared by 5 bases and J by 3 bases, with 14 bases between. The CDR3 DNA reads as TGTGCCAGCAGTCCCCAACGAGGGGGCTACGAGCAGTACTTC. Amino acids: CASSPQRGGYEQYF.

This chain uses TRBV7-2 with TRBJ1-2, with D hard to call. The CDR3 runs to 15 residues. V dropped 5 bases and J dropped 4 bases, with 17 bases sitting between them. From germline, CDR1 is SGHTA and CDR2 FQGNSA. The CDR3 loop is CASSQDLQTRYGYTF. CDR3 DNA: TGTGCCAGCAGCCAAGATCTACAAACCCGCTATGGCTACACCTTC.

The chain joins TRBV28 to TRBJ1-5; TRBD1 might be the D (6 bases). Germline V gene lookup returns CDR1 MDHEN and CDR2 SYDVKM. V gave up 7 bases and J gave up 4 bases, with 14 bases separating them. CDR3 length equals 14 residues. The CDR3 bases are TGTGCCAGCACCTCAGGGCAGGGGAATCAGCCCCAGCATTTT. Translation gives CASTSGQGNQPQHF.

V and J are TRBV5-6 and TRBJ2-3, with 15 bases identical to TRBD2. Germline V gives CDR1 SGHDT, CDR2 YYEEEE. This CDR3 has 19 residues. Germline trimming cut 5 bases from V and 2 bases from J; bases unmatched to any gene: 12. CDR3 sequence reads: CASSSRAGTSGRNTDTQYF. Here the CDR3 DNA reads TGTGCCAGCAGTTCTAGGGCCGGGACTAGCGGGAGGAACACAGATACGCAGTATTTT.

The rearrangement joins TRBV28 to TRBJ2-4; D perhaps matches TRBD2 (6 bases). The CDR3 has 14 amino acids. V was cut by 3 bases and J by 10 bases, with 16 bases left in between. Germline V gene data show CDR1 as MDHEN and CDR2 as SYDVKM. CDR3 region: CASSFLGGTGIQYF. The CDR3 DNA reads TGTGCCAGCAGTTTTCTGGGGGGAACGGGTATTCAGTACTTC.

The rearrangement uses TRBV5-8 and TRBJ1-2; 9 bases are shared with TRBD1. The CDR3 runs to 13 residues. CDR1 SGHTS and CDR2 YDEGEE come from the germline V gene. V gave up 4 bases and J gave up 8 bases; unmatched junction bases: 6. DNA for the CDR3: TGTGCCAGCAGCCCGGGACAGGGTGGCGGCTACACCTTC. Amino acid sequence: CASSPGQGGGYTF.

This clone occurred a few times. This rearrangement joins TRBV28 to TRBJ1-2; TRBD1 is a possible D gene (5 bases). Germline V gene lookup returns CDR1 MDHEN and CDR2 SYDVKM. The CDR3 contains 14 residues. The V and J ends lost 10 bases and 2 bases respectively, with 17 bases between them. The CDR3 region is CATRDSLSNYGYTF. Here the CDR3 DNA reads TGTGCCACCCGGGACTCCTTGAGCAACTATGGCTACACCTTC.

The V call is TRBV5-5, the J call TRBJ1-5; D unclear. CDR3 length: 13 residues. Trimming stripped 3 bases from V and 5 bases from J, with 9 bases between. The germline gives CDR1 SGHKS, CDR2 YYEKEE (reference sequence). This CDR3 reads CASSWKPDQPQHF. In DNA, the CDR3 is TGTGCCAGCAGCTGGAAGCCTGATCAGCCCCAGCATTTT.

The V and J genes are TRBV10-3 and TRBJ2-1; 9 nucleotides align to TRBD2. V lost 10 bases, J lost 4 bases, and 14 bases stayed unmatched. Per the germline V gene, CDR1 is ENHRY and CDR2 is SYGVKD. This CDR3 has 16 residues. Here the CDR3 reads CASRGLRSGGYNEQFF. CDR3 DNA: TGTGCCAGCAGGGGTCTTAGGAGCGGGGGGTACAATGAGCAGTTCTTC.

This chain uses TRBV7-6 with TRBJ2-2; D perhaps matches TRBD1 (5 bases). Germline CDR1 SGHVS, CDR2 FNYEAQ. V lost 0 bases, J lost 5 bases, and 10 bases lay in between. This CDR3 is built from 15 residues. Here the CDR3 reads CASSLATAGTGELFF. DNA for the CDR3: TGTGCCAGCAGCTTAGCCACGGCAGGGACCGGGGAGCTGTTTTTT.

The V gene is TRBV20-1, the J gene TRBJ1-1; no firm D call. This CDR3 contains 11 residues. Germline assignment: CDR1 DFQATT and CDR2 SNEGSKA (reference sequence). Between the trimmed V and J ends, which lost 5 bases and 4 bases, there was a span of 8 bases. CDR3 sequence reads: CSAEWGTEAFF. The CDR3 coding sequence is TGCAGTGCTGAATGGGGCACTGAAGCTTTCTTT.

The chain is built from TRBV15 and TRBJ1-1, with D maybe TRBD1 (5 bases). From germline, CDR1 is LNHNV and CDR2 YYDKDF (reference sequence). V lost 0 bases and J 5 bases, leaving 10 bases between the germline ends. This CDR3 spans 14 amino acids. The CDR3 DNA follows: TGTGCCACCAGCAGAGACCTCGAGGGGACTGAAGCTTTCTTT. This encodes CATSRDLEGTEAFF.

This clone was seen a single time. The chain carries TRBV18 and TRBJ1-1; 8 positions agree with TRBD1. V dropped 6 bases and J dropped 8; count of bases not matched to a gene: 2. CDR1 is KGHSH and CDR2 is LQKENI in the germline V gene. The CDR3 spans 11 residues. Here the CDR3 reads CASSRDREAFF. The CDR3 DNA reads TGTGCCAGCTCTCGGGACAGGGAAGCTTTCTTT.

CDR3 residues: CASGPSGNSYEQYF. DNA of the CDR3: TGTGCCAGCGGCCCTTCGGGCAACTCCTACGAGCAGTACTTC. This chain links TRBV27 with TRBJ2-7, with D unclear. The germline V gene encodes CDR1 MNHEY and CDR2 SMNVEV (reference sequence). The V and J ends lost 8 bases and 0 bases respectively, with 14 bases between them. The length of the CDR3 is 14 residues.

The chain's CDR3 is CASSRGQDGWGYTF. For the CDR3, the DNA is TGTGCCAGCAGCAGGGGACAGGATGGTTGGGGCTACACCTTC. This chain links TRBV28 with TRBJ1-2; 8 bases are a match to TRBD1. J lost 8 bases, V lost 6 bases, and 11 bases had no gene match. CDR1 is MDHEN and CDR2 is SYDVKM in the germline V gene. The CDR3 runs to 14 residues.

The chain employs TRBV25-1 and TRBJ2-5; D is perhaps TRBD2 (6 bases). TRBJ2-7 matches the DNA end more closely, so the J call is doubtful. This CDR3 is built from 13 residues. Looked up from germline, CDR1 is MGHDK and CDR2 is SYGVNS. Written as DNA, the CDR3 is TGTGCCACCGCCCGGGACTTCGCCTACGAGCAGTACTTC. It encodes CATARDFAYEQYF.

V usage is TRBV6-5 and J usage is TRBJ2-6; unclear D gene. Germline-derived CDR1 and CDR2 are MNHEY and SVGAGI. V was cut by 2 bases and J by 0 bases, with 5 bases left in between. This CDR3 has 15 amino acids. The CDR3 reads CASSYDTSGANVLTF. The CDR3 DNA reads as TGTGCCAGCAGTTACGATACCTCTGGGGCCAACGTCCTGACTTTC.

V is TRBV2 and J is TRBJ1-1; D gene unclear. Germline V gives CDR1 SNHLY, CDR2 FYNNEI. The V end was cut by 5 bases, the J end by 7 bases, with 14 bases between. CDR3 length: 13 residues. The CDR3 sequence is CASSWKRGGEAFF. The CDR3, as DNA: TGTGCCAGCAGTTGGAAGAGAGGAGGTGAAGCTTTCTTT.